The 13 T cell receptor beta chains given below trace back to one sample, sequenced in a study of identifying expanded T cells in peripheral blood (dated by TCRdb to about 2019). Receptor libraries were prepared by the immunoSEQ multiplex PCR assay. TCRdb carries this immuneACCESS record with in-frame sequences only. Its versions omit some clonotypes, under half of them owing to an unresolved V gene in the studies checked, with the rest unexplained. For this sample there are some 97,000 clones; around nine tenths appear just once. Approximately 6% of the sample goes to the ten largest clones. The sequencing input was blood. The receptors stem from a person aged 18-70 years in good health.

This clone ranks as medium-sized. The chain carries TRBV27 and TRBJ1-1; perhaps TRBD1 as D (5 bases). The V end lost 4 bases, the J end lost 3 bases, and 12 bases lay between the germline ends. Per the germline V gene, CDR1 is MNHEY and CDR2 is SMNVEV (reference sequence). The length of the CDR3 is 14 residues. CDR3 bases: TGTGCCAGCAGTTGGGGAGGGGTGGACACTGAAGCTTTCTTT. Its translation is CASSWGGVDTEAFF.

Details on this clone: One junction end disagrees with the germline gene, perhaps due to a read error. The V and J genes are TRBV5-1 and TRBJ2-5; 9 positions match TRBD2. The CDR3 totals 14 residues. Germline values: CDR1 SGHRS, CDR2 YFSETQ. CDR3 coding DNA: TGCGCCAGCAGCTACAGCGGGGGGCAAGAGACCCGGTACTTC. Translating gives CASSYSGGQETRYF.

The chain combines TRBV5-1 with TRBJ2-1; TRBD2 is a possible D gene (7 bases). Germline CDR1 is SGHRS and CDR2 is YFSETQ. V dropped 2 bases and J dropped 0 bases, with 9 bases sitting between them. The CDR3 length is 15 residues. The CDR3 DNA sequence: TGCGCCAGCAGCTTAGGGGGGGCCTCCTACAATGAGCAGTTCTTC. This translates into CASSLGGASYNEQFF.

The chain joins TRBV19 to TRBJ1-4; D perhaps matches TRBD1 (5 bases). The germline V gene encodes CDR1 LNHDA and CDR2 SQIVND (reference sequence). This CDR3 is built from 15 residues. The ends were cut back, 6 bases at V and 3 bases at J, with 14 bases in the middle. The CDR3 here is CASSYRYLANEKLFF. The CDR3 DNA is TGTGCCAGTAGCTACAGGTACCTGGCTAATGAAAAACTGTTTTTT.

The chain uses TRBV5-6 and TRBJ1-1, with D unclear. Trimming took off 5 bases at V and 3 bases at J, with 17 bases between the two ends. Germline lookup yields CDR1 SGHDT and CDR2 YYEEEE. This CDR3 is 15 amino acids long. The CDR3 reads CASSSRPRRYTEAFF. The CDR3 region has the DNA TGTGCCAGCAGTTCGAGACCTCGGAGGTACACTGAAGCTTTCTTT.

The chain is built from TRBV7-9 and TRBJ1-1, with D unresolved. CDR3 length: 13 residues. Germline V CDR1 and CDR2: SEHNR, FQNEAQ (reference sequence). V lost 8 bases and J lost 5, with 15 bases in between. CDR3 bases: TGTGCCAGCCGCCGCTGGGGAGGAACTGAAGCTTTCTTT. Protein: CASRRWGGTEAFF.

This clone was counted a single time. The chain's CDR3 is CASSFGRYSYNEQFF. DNA for the CDR3: TGTGCCAGCAGCTTCGGACGGTACTCCTACAATGAGCAGTTCTTC. The rearrangement uses TRBV13 and TRBJ2-1; D ambiguous. Between the trimmed V and J ends, which lost 3 bases and 0 bases, there was a span of 9 bases. The CDR3 sequence is 15 residues long. Per the germline V gene, CDR1 is PRHDT and CDR2 is FYEKMQ (reference sequence). Full variable domain (rest looked up from reference TRBV13 and TRBJ2-1): AAGVIQSPRHLIKEKRETATLKCYPIPRHDTVYWYQQGPGQDPQFLISFYEKMQSDKGSIPDRFSAQQFSDYHSELNMSSLELGDSALYFCASSFGRYSYNEQFFGPGTRLTVL.

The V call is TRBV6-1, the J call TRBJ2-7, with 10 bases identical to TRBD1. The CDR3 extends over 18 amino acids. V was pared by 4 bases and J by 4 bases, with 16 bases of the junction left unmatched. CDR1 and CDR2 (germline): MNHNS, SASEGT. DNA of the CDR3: TGTGCCAGCAGTGGAAGGGACAGGGGCGCGTGGGGACTATACGAGCAGTACTTC. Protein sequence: CASSGRDRGAWGLYEQYF.

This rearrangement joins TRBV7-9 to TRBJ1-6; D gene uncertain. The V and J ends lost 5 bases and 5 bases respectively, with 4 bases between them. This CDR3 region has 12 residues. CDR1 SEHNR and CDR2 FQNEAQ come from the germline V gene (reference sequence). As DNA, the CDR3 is TGTGCCAGCAGCCTTGATAATTCACCCCTCCACTTT. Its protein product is CASSLDNSPLHF.

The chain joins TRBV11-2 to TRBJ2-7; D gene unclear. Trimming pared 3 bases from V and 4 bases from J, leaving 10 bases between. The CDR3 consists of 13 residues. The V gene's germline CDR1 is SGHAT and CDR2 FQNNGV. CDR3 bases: TGTGCCAGCAGCTTGTTCGGAGAATACGAGCAGTACTTC. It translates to CASSLFGEYEQYF.

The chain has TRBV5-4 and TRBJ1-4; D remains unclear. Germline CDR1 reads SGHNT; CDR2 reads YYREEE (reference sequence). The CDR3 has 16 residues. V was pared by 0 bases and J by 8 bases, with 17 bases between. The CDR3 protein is CASSLGSGPNGEKLFF. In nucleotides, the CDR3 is TGTGCCAGCAGCTTGGGGTCTGGACCCAATGGCGAAAAACTGTTTTTT.

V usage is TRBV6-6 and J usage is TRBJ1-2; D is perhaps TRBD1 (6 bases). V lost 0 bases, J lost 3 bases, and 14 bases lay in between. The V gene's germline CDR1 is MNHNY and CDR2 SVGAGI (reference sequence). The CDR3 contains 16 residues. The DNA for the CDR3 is TGTGCCAGCAGTTACTCGAACAGGGTGGGTCACTATGGCTACACCTTC. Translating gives CASSYSNRVGHYGYTF.

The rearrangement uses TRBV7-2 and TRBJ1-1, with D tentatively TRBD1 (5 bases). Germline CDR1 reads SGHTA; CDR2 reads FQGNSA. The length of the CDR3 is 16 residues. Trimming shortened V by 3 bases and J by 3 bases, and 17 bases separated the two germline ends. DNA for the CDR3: TGTGCCAGCAGCTTCCGGGGGGTTTTTACCCACACTGAAGCTTTCTTT. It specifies CASSFRGVFTHTEAFF.